This T cell receptor (beta chain) was documented in a study of T cell responses to AZD1222 COVID-19 vaccine. A word on this clone: The antigen remains unidentified. The junction departs from the called germline gene at one end, perhaps through a read error.

Germline-derived CDR1 and CDR2 are SNHLY and FYNNEI. The CDR3 has 13 residues. Only in-frame clones appear in the TCRdb table, and some are missing; sequencing was by immunoSEQ multiplex PCR. Of about 150,000 clones in the sample, approximately 90% were seen once. Overall study findings and caveats: Females outnumbered males among donors, who were mostly white British; clonal diversity was possibly underestimated. An increase in Spike-specific TCR breadth and depth was observed after two AZD1222 doses.

The sequence came from an adult who received the AZD1222 COVID-19 vaccine. This chain uses TRBV2 with TRBJ1-1, with D perhaps TRBD1 (5 bases). The sample here was peripheral blood, taken 28 days after the second AZD1222 dose. For the CDR3, the DNA is TGTGCCAGCAGGGGGGAGGGGAACACTGGAGCTTTCTTT. Protein: CASRGEGNTGAFF.